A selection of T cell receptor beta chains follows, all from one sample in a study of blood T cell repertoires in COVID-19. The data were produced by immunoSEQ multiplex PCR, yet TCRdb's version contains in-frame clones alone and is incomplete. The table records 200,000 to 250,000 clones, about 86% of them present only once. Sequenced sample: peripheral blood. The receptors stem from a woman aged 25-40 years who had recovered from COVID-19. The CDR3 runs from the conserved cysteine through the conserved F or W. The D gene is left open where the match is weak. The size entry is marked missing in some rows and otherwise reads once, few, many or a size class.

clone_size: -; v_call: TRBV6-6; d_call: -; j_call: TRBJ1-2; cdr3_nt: TGTGCCAGCCGGACGGGGGACTATGGCTACACCTTC; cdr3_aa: CASRTGDYGYTF
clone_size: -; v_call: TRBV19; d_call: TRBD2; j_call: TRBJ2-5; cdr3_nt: TGTGCCAGTAGTACCTTGAGCGGGGGGGCAGGAGAGACCCAGTACTTC; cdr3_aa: CASSTLSGGAGETQYF
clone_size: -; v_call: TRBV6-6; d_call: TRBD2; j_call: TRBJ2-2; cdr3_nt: TGTGCCAGCAGTTCACTAGCGGCGGGGACCGGGGAGCTGTTTTTT; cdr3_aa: CASSSLAAGTGELFF
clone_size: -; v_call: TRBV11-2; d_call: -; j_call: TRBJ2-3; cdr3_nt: TGTGCCAGCAGCTTAGATGGGGCTTACACAGATACGCAGTATTTT; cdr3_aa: CASSLDGAYTDTQYF
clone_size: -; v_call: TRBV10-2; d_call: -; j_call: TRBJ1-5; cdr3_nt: TGCGCCAGCAGCGGGGGGGAGAGGGGTCAGCCCCAGCATTTT; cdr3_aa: CASSGGERGQPQHF
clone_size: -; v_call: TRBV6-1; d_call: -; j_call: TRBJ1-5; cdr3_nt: TGTGCCAGCAGTGCCAGGGTCGTTGTTGGCAATCAGCCCCAGCATTTT; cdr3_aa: CASSARVVVGNQPQHF
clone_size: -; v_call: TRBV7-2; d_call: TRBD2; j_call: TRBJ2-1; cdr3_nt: TGTGCCAGCAGCCCGCGGGGGGGCGGGAATGAGCAGTTCTTC; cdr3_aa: CASSPRGGGNEQFF
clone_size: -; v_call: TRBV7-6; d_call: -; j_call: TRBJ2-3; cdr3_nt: TGTGCCAGCAGCTACCGGGAAGATACGCAGTATTTT; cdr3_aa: CASSYREDTQYF
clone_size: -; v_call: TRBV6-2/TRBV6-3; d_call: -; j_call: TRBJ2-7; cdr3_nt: TGTGCCAGCAGCCCCACAGGGCCTACCTACGAGCAGTACTTC; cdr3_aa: CASSPTGPTYEQYF
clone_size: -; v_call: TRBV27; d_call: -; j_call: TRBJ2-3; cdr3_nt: TGTGCCAGCAGTCGGGCCCTGGAGGTAACAGATACGCAGTATTTT; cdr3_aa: CASSRALEVTDTQYF
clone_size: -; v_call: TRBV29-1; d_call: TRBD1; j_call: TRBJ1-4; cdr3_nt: TGCAGCGTACCGACAGGGGACTCAACTAATGAAAAACTGTTTTTT; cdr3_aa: CSVPTGDSTNEKLFF
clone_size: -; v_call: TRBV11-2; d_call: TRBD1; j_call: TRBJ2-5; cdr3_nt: TGTGCCAGCAGCGGAGACAGGGGAGGAGAGACCCAGTACTTC; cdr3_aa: CASSGDRGGETQYF
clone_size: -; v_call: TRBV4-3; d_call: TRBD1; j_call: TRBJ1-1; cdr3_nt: TGCGCCAGCAGCCAAGATACAGGGGCGGGTGAAGCTTTCTTT; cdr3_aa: CASSQDTGAGEAFF
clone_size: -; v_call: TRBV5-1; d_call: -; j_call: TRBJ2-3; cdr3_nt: TGCGCCAGCAGCGGGGGGACTCCACGCACAGATACGCAGTATTTT; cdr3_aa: CASSGGTPRTDTQYF
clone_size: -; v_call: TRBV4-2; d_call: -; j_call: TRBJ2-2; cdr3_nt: TGTGCCAGCAGCCAAGATATCGGGGAGCTGTTTTTT; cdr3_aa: CASSQDIGELFF
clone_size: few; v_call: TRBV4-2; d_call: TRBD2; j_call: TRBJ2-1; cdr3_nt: TGTGCCAGCAGCCAACACCAGGGACTAGCGGGGGACAATGAGCAGTTCTTC; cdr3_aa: CASSQHQGLAGDNEQFF
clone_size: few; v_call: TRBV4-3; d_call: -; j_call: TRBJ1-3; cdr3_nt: TGCGCCAGCAGCCAAGCGCTAGGGGTTCGAACTGGAAACACCATATATTTT; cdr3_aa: CASSQALGVRTGNTIYF
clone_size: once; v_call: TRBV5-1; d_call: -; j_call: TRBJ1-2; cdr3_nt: TGCGCCAGCAGCTTGGGGGTCAGGAACTATGGCTACACCTTC; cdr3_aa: CASSLGVRNYGYTF
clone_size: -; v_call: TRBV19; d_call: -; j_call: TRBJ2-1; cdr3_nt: TGTGCCAGTAGTCCCTACGGGCCCCTAGCGACTGAGCAGTTCTTC; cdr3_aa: CASSPYGPLATEQFF
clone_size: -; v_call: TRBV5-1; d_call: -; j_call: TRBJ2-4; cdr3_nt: TGCGCCAGCAGCTTTTTACACCGGGACAAAGTAGCCAAAAACATTCAGTACTTC; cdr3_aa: CASSFLHRDKVAKNIQYF
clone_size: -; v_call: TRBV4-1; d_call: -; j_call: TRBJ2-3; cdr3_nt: TGCGCCAGCAGCCAAGATCCGGGAAGGCAAAGTCGGGAGTATTTT; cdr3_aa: CASSQDPGRQSREYF
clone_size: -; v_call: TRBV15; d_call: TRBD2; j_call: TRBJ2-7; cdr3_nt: TGTGCCACCAGCAGACTCTCGACGGGGGGCTACGAGCAGTACTTC; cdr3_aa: CATSRLSTGGYEQYF
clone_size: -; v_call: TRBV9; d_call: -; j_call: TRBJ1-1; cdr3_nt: TGTGCCAGCAGCGTAGGGGGGCCCAGCACTGAAGCTTTCTTT; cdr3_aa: CASSVGGPSTEAFF
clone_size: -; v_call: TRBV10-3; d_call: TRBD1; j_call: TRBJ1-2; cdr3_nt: TGTGCCATCAGTGATCCGGAGGGACAGGGGAACTATGGCTACACCTTC; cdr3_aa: CAISDPEGQGNYGYTF
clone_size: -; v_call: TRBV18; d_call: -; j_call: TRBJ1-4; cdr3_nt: TGTGCCAGCTCCCCAGACGGGAAAAAACTGTTTTTT; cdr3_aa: CASSPDGKKLFF
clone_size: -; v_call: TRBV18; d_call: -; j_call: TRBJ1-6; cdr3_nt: TGTGCCAGCTCACCAGGGTCAGGGAATTCACCCCTCCACTTT; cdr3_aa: CASSPGSGNSPLHF
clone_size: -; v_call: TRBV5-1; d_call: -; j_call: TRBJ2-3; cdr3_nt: TGCGCCAGCAGCCCGGAACCGACTAGCACAGATACGCAGTATTTT; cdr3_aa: CASSPEPTSTDTQYF
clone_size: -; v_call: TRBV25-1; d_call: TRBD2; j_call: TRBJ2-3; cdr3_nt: TGTGCCAGCAGGGCGGGGGGCACAGATACGCAGTATTTT; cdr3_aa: CASRAGGTDTQYF
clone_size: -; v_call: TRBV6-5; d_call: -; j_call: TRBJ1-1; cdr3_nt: TGTGCCAGTAGAAGGGGCGGCCACCAGAACACTGAAGCTTTCTTT; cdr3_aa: CASRRGGHQNTEAFF
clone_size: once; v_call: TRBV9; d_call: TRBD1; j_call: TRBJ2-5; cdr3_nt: TGTGCCAGCAGCGTAGTTTCAGGGGGCGGGACCCAGTACTTC; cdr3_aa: CASSVVSGGGTQYF
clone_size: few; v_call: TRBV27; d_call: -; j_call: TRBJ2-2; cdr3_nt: TGTGCCAGCAGTTTAAAGGTCGCAGGGCTTACCGGGGAGCTGTTTTTT; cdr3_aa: CASSLKVAGLTGELFF
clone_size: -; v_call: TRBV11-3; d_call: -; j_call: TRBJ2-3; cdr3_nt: TGTGCCAGCAGCTTAGAGGGCGTAGATACGCAGTATTTT; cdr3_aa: CASSLEGVDTQYF
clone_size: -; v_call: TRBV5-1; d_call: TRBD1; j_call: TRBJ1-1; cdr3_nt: TGCGCCAGCTCCGCCCCAAGAGGACAGGGCACTGAAGCTTTCTTT; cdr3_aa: CASSAPRGQGTEAFF
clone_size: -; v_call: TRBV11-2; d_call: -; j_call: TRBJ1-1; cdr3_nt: TGTGCCAGCAGCTTATGGGGGCTTCCGAACACTGAAGCTTTCTTT; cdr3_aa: CASSLWGLPNTEAFF
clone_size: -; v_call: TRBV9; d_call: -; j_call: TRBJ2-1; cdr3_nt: TGTGCCAGCAGCGTAGAGGCCTCGGGGTCCTACAATGAGCAGTTCTTC; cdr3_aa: CASSVEASGSYNEQFF
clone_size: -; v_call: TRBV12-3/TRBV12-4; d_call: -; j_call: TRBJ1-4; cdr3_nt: TGTGCCAGCACCTTGACTGAGAATGAAAAACTGTTTTTT; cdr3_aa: CASTLTENEKLFF
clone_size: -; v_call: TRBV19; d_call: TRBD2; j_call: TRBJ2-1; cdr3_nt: TGTGCCAGTAGCGGGGGGGCGTACAATGAGCAGTTCTTC; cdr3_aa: CASSGGAYNEQFF
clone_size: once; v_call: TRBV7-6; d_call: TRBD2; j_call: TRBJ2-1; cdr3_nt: TGTGCCAGCAGCCCGGGACTAGCGGGGACTTACAATGAGCAGTTCTTC; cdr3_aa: CASSPGLAGTYNEQFF
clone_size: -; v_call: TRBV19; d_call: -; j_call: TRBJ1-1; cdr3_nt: TGTGCCAGTAGTATAGATGGAGGGTTGATTTTCTTT; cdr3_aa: CASSIDGGLIFF
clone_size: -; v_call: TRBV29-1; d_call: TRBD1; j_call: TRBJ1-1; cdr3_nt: TGCAGCGTTGGCCCAGGGGGGAACACTGAAGCTTTCTTT; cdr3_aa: CSVGPGGNTEAFF
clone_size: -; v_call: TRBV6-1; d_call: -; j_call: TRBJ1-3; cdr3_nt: TGTGCCAGCAGTGATCGGGGACTTGGAAACACCATATATTTT; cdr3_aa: CASSDRGLGNTIYF
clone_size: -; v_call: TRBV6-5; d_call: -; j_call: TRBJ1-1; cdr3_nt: TGTGCCACCTCAGGGTACACTGAAGCTTTCTTT; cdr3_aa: CATSGYTEAFF
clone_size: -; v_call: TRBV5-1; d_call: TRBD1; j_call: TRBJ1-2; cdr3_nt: TGCGCCAGCAGCCCCGGGACAGAAGGATATGGCTACACCTTC; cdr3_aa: CASSPGTEGYGYTF
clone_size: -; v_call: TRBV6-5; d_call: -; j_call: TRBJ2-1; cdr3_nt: TGTGCCAGCAGGGGACTTTACAATGAGCAGTTCTTC; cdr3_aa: CASRGLYNEQFF
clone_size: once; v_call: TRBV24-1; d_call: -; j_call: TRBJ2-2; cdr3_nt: TGTGCCACCTATAGGGCGGGGAATAGCACCGGGGAGCTGTTTTTT; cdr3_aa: CATYRAGNSTGELFF
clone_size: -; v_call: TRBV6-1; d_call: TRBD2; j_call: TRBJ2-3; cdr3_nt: TGTGCCAGCAGTGACCTAGCGGGGGCTGGATCAAGTTGGGATACGCAGTATTTT; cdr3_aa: CASSDLAGAGSSWDTQYF
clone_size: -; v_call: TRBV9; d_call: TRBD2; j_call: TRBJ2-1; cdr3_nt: TGTGCCAGCAGCCCGCCCGCTAGCGGGGGTGGTAGCGATGAGCAGTTCTTC; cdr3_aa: CASSPPASGGGSDEQFF
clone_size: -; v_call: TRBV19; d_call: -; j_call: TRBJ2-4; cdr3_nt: TGTGCCAGTAGTATGTTGGGGGCCGAGGGAAACATTCAGTACTTC; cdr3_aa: CASSMLGAEGNIQYF
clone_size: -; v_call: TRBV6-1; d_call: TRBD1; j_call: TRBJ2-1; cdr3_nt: TGTGCCAGCAGTGAACTGACAGGGGGTTCTGAGCAGTTCTTC; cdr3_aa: CASSELTGGSEQFF
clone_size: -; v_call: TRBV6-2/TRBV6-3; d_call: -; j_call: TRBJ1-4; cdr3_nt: TGTGCCAGCAGTTATCTGCAGGGGTGGGATTTCGTTCGTCTGTTTTTT; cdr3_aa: CASSYLQGWDFVRLFF
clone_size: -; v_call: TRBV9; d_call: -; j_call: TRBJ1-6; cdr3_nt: TGTGCCAGCAGTTCGGGACCGGAGGGTTCACCCCTCCACTTT; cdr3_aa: CASSSGPEGSPLHF
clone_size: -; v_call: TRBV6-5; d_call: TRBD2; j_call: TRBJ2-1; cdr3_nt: TGTGCCAGCAGTATACTAGCGGGGGGGAACAATGAGCAGTTCTTC; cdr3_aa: CASSILAGGNNEQFF
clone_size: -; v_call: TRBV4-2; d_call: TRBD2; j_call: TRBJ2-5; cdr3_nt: TGTGCCAGCAGCCAAGATCTTCTAGCGGGGTCCCAAGAGACCCAGTACTTC; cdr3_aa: CASSQDLLAGSQETQYF
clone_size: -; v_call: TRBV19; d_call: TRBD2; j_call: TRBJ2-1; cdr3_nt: TGTGCCAGTAGACCTAGCGGGGGTCTTGATGAGCAGTTCTTC; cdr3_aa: CASRPSGGLDEQFF
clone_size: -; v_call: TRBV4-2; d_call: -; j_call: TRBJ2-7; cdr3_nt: TGTGCCAGCAGCCCAGGGTTACACTACGAGCAGTACTTC; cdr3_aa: CASSPGLHYEQYF